A single T cell receptor beta chain is shown here with its context. Its antigen is unidentified. TCRdb re-called the reads with MiXCR, one entry per CDR3 protein. The sample has 900,000 to 950,000 distinct CDR3 sequences, roughly 31% seen once. The data stem from a study of T cell repertoires in cytomegalovirus infection. Study overall: Recently described HLA-C-restricted plus well-studied HLA-B-restricted CMV epitopes were used. Study-wide points: In two of eight donors, the top clonotype was HLA-C-restricted CMV-specific.

Germline V lookup: CDR1 SGHTA, CDR2 FQGTGA. CDR3 length: 11 residues. V lost 11 bases to trimming and J lost 7 bases, with 15 bases between them. The chain has TRBV7-3 and TRBJ2-7; D could derive from TRBD1 or TRBD2 (5 bases each). This specimen consisted of cultured CD8+ T cells from PBMCs, obtained from culture after CMV antigen stimulation. The source of this sequence is a human donor in good health (CMV status not recorded). Some clones in this sample may be carry-over from other donors' samples. The chain's CDR3 is CAAGAPGEQYF. CDR3 in DNA: TGTGCCGCCGGGGCCCCTGGGGAGCAGTACTTC.